Sequencing of this TCR beta chain was carried out in a study of CD8 T cells in Susac syndrome (dated by TCRdb to the late 2010s). Broadly, across the study: The study used repertoire sequencing to test whether antigen drove CD8+ T cell activation and differentiation in Susac syndrome. CD8+ T cell repertoire clonality was compared between some 12 healthy donors, some 14 Susac syndrome patients and around 16 multiple sclerosis patients. The full study reports these points: The number of individuals in the TCR sequencing and HLA analysis was acknowledged as relatively small.

RNA was extracted using the RNeasy kit, and roughly 0.5 to 1 ug of the RNA was reverse transcribed with random hexamers. The immunoSEQ multiplex PCR assay, which covers 54 Vbeta and 13 Jbeta segments, was used to amplify TCR beta CDR3 regions. To correct PCR amplification bias, a synthetic template baseline was used for both primer optimization and computational correction. Regarding the original processing steps: Reads were annotated to V, D and J genes according to IMGT and were analyzed with immunoSEQ Analyzer, with only productive sequences retained. Clonality was calculated as one minus the Shannon entropy normalized by log2 of the number of productive unique sequences. For each patient and control, public and private clones were evaluated among the 100 most prevalent clones. Clones were defined as Susac-specific if absent from the healthy and MS cohorts, from 1052 published viral clones and from other ImmuneACCESS disease sequences. TCRdb took the public reads, trimmed them with fastp at Q25, ran MiXCR for clone calling and kept in-frame beta chains. Every distinct CDR3 protein forms one entry, paired with its most common genes and DNA. The authors' filters were not applied to this entry. The sample yields tens of thousands of distinct CDR3 sequences; 80% to 95% were counted once. Approximately 0.53% of the sample lies in the top ten.

To note about this clonotype: No cognate antigen has been identified for it. No base quality information exists; no much larger clone differs at one position.

Peripheral blood CD8+ and CD4+ T cells from healthy donors, Susac syndrome patients and multiple sclerosis patients were profiled by high-throughput TCR beta sequencing. Healthy donors were age- and sex-matched controls. CD8+ TEMRA cells were enriched by FACS, while bulk CD8+ and CD4+ T cells were purified by magnetic negative isolation. Blood was drawn into EDTA tubes, processed within 24 hours, and PBMCs were isolated by density gradient centrifugation. PBMCs intended for TCR sequencing were cryopreserved in liquid nitrogen and were subsequently thawed in a 37 degrees C water bath. The sorted or isolated CD4+, CD8+ and CD8+ TEMRA cells had a purity of 90% or higher. Measured from the cysteine to the phenylalanine, the CDR3 is 13 residues long. Only the CDR3 part of the read is kept: 39 bases, read in frame from the first base. Trimming takes 3 bases from V and 6 bases from J, and the germline ends sit 9 bases apart.

This chain joins TRBV12-3 or TRBV12-4 to TRBJ2-1, and perhaps TRBD2 as D gene, on 6 matching bases. The TCR originated in a human donor in good health. The sample consisted of CD8+ T cells from PBMCs. For the CDR3, the sequence is CASSFGTLNEQFF. The nucleotide sequence is given as TGTGCCAGCAGTTTTGGGACTCTCAATGAGCAGTTCTTC.